This passage covers 30 T cell receptor beta chains from one sample sequenced in a study of blood T cell repertoires in COVID-19. The table came from immunoSEQ multiplex PCR; TCRdb's copy has only in-frame clones and leaves some out. This sample has roughly 250,000 clones; about 85% occur once, and the top ten carry just over 7%. Sequencing was performed on peripheral blood. The receptors stem from a man aged 60-69 years who had recovered from COVID-19.

V and J are TRBV12-2 and TRBJ1-5. TRBV12-2 is a known pseudogene. The CDR3 runs to 15 residues. The DNA for the CDR3 is TGTGCAAGTCGCTTAAGTGGGGGGGTATATCAGCCCCAGCATTTT. Translating gives CASRLSGGVYQPQHF.

This clone has only one observation. The V gene is TRBV7-9, the J gene TRBJ2-7; D is possibly TRBD2 (6 bases). Germline V gives CDR1 SEHNR, CDR2 FQNEAQ (reference sequence). There are 14 residues in the CDR3. V shed 2 bases and J shed 0 bases, with 8 bases lying between them. The CDR3 nucleotides are TGTGCCAGCAGCTTAACCGGGAGCTCCTACGAGCAGTACGTC. Translation gives CASSLTGSSYEQYV.

V usage is TRBV7-2 and J usage is TRBJ1-3; D might be TRBD1 (6 bases). The CDR3 covers 16 residues. V was clipped by 0 bases and J by 1 base, with 10 bases between them. Germline loops: CDR1 SGHTA, CDR2 FQGNSA. CDR3 coding DNA: TGTGCCAGCAGCTTAGCTCCAGGGGTTTCTGGAAACACCATATATTTT. Translation gives CASSLAPGVSGNTIYF.

This chain links TRBV5-1 with TRBJ2-1; TRBD2 matches at 8 bases. Trimming removed 3 bases from V and 5 bases from J; junction bases left unmatched: 10. The CDR3 loop spans 16 amino acids. Germline V gene sequence: CDR1 SGHRS, CDR2 YFSETQ. The DNA for the CDR3 is TGCGCCAGCAGCTACGCCGGGACTAGTTACAACAATGAGCAGTTCTTC. It yields the protein CASSYAGTSYNNEQFF.

There are a few counts of this clone. This chain connects TRBV10-1 to TRBJ1-1, with unresolved D. V was pared by 3 bases and J by 2 bases, with 7 bases between. Germline V gives CDR1 WNHNN, CDR2 SYGVQD (reference sequence). This CDR3 is built from 13 residues. The CDR3 DNA sequence: TGCGCCAGCAGTGATGGCCGAAACACTGAAGCTTTCTTT. Amino acids: CASSDGRNTEAFF.

This chain uses TRBV9 with TRBJ2-3, with no clear D. The germline gives CDR1 SGDLS, CDR2 YYNGEE. V was trimmed by 0 bases and J by 7 bases, leaving 6 bases between them. This CDR3 has 12 residues. CDR3 protein: CASSVATNTQYF. The CDR3, as DNA: TGTGCCAGCAGCGTAGCGACAAATACGCAGTATTTT.

The rearrangement uses TRBV10-3 and TRBJ2-3; unclear D gene. V lost 4 bases to trimming and J lost 6 bases, with 8 bases between them. Germline loops: CDR1 ENHRY, CDR2 SYGVKD. CDR3 size: 12 residues. DNA of the CDR3: TGTGCCATCAGTGGTTTCGCGGATACGCAGTATTTT. Its translation: CAISGFADTQYF.

The rearrangement links TRBV20-1 to TRBJ2-1; TRBD1 aligns across 9 bases. The junction had 12 bases not matched to a gene; V was cut back by 3 bases and J by 9 bases. The CDR3 runs to 15 residues. From germline, CDR1 is DFQATT and CDR2 SNEGSKA (reference sequence). Here the CDR3 reads CSASSPLTGGPEQFF. DNA for the CDR3: TGCAGTGCTAGTTCCCCATTGACAGGGGGGCCTGAGCAGTTCTTC.

This clone occurred once. This rearrangement joins TRBV2 to TRBJ2-5, with 7 nucleotides matching TRBD1. Per the germline V gene, CDR1 is SNHLY and CDR2 is FYNNEI. The V gene end was trimmed by 2 bases and the J gene end by 5 bases; junction bases not matched to a gene: 5. The CDR3 runs 14 residues. CDR3 DNA: TGTGCCAGCAGTGAAATCCAGGGGGTCGAGACCCAGTACTTC. Amino acid sequence: CASSEIQGVETQYF.

This chain connects TRBV6-2 or TRBV6-3 to TRBJ2-3, with a weak D call TRBD1 (6 bases). The CDR3 has 16 amino acids. Germline V gene lookup returns CDR1 MNHEY and CDR2 SVGEGT. The V end lost 2 bases, the J end lost 1 base, and 13 bases lay between the germline ends. The DNA for the CDR3 is TGTGCCAGCAGTTACCGCTTGACAGGTGGCACAGATACGCAGTATTTT. The encoded protein is CASSYRLTGGTDTQYF.

The chain recombines TRBV27 with TRBJ2-7, with a possible D match to TRBD2 (6 bases). CDR3 length: 13 amino acids. The V gene's germline CDR1 is MNHEY and CDR2 SMNVEV (reference sequence). V was shortened by 3 bases and J by 3 bases, with 9 bases between the two germline ends. CDR3 nucleotides: TGTGCCAGCAGTTTGCGGGGAGTCTACGAGCAGTACTTC. Its protein is CASSLRGVYEQYF.

This chain joins TRBV30 and TRBJ1-1, with D unresolved. Germline V gene lookup returns CDR1 GTSNPN and CDR2 SVGIG (reference sequence). CDR3 length: 12 residues. The V and J ends lost 0 bases and 6 bases respectively, with 8 bases between them. CDR3 coding DNA: TGTGCCTGGAGTGTACAGTACGCTGAAGCTTTCTTT. Its protein product is CAWSVQYAEAFF.

This chain connects TRBV20-1 to TRBJ1-2; unclear D gene. The CDR3 has 15 residues. The V gene's germline CDR1 is DFQATT and CDR2 SNEGSKA (reference sequence). V dropped 3 bases and J dropped 5 bases, with 19 bases sitting between them. Here the CDR3 reads CSASQTTRPQYGYTF. The CDR3 DNA reads as TGCAGTGCTAGTCAAACCACGAGGCCCCAATATGGCTACACCTTC.

The genes are TRBV7-9 and TRBJ2-5; 10 bases map to TRBD2. V was pared by 5 bases and J by 5 bases, with 14 bases of the junction left unmatched. The CDR3 length is 17 residues. CDR1 is SEHNR and CDR2 is FQNEAQ in the germline V gene (reference sequence). CDR3 nucleotide sequence: TGTGCCAGCAGCCCCAGGCCCAGCGGGGGGGCCAAGGAGACCCAGTACTTC. It yields the protein CASSPRPSGGAKETQYF.

The rearrangement uses TRBV5-1 and TRBJ2-7; possibly TRBD2 for D (5 bases). The length of the CDR3 is 14 residues. V lost 0 bases and J lost 2, with 9 bases in between. Germline V gene lookup returns CDR1 SGHRS and CDR2 YFSETQ. This CDR3 is CASSLERAAYEQYF. Written as DNA, the CDR3 is TGCGCCAGCAGCTTGGAGAGGGCGGCCTACGAGCAGTACTTC.

Concerning this clone: The sample holds other DNA sequences that translate to the same CDR3. The chain carries TRBV5-6 and TRBJ1-5, with a tentative D call TRBD1 (5 bases). V was cut by 2 bases and J by 1 base, with 7 bases left in between. Germline V gives CDR1 SGHDT, CDR2 YYEEEE. The CDR3 totals 14 residues. CDR3 sequence (DNA): TGTGCCAGCAGCTTACGGGGGAGCAATCAGCCCCAGCATTTT. This translates into CASSLRGSNQPQHF. The entire variable domain, with the rest obtained from reference TRBV5-6 and TRBJ1-5, is as follows: DAGVTQSPTHLIKTRGQQVTLRCSPKSGHDTVSWYQQALGQGPQFIFQYYEEEERQRGNFPDRFSGHQFPNYSSELNVNALLLGDSALYLCASSLRGSNQPQHFGDGTRLSIL.

The chain carries TRBV18 and TRBJ2-1; D may be TRBD2 (7 bases). Between the trimmed V and J ends, which lost 2 bases and 14 bases, there was a span of 16 bases. The germline V gene has CDR1 KGHSH and CDR2 LQKENI. This CDR3 comprises 13 residues. The CDR3 reads CASSPAEAGAEFF. The CDR3, as DNA: TGTGCCAGCTCACCAGCGGAGGCGGGGGCTGAGTTCTTC.

The rearrangement uses TRBV30 and TRBJ2-1; 10 bases are a match to TRBD1. This CDR3 has 14 amino acids. Germline CDR1 is GTSNPN and CDR2 is SVGIG (reference sequence). J lost 4 bases, V lost 3 bases, and 3 bases had no gene match. Written as DNA, the CDR3 is TGTGCCTGGAGGTCGGGACAGGGGTACAATGAGCAGTTCTTC. It encodes CAWRSGQGYNEQFF.

The chain recombines TRBV19 with TRBJ1-5, with 9 bases identical to TRBD1. This CDR3 is built from 13 residues. Trimming cost V 8 bases and J 5 bases; bases outside gene matches: 4. Germline V gene sequence: CDR1 LNHDA, CDR2 SQIVND (reference sequence). The CDR3 DNA reads as TGTGCCAGTGGGGACAGGGTAGATCAGCCCCAGCATTTT. Its translation: CASGDRVDQPQHF.

Comments on this clone: A read error may produce the germline difference seen at one junction end. This sequence joins TRBV27 and TRBJ2-1; 11 nucleotides align to TRBD2. Germline lookup yields CDR1 MNHEY and CDR2 SMNVEV (reference sequence). CDR3 size: 12 residues. The CDR3 nucleotides are TGTGCCAGCAGTGCTCTAGCGGGAGGTTTGCTCTTC. It yields the protein CASSALAGGLLF.

The chain recombines TRBV4-1 with TRBJ2-5; TRBD1 might be the D (6 bases). Germline CDR1 reads MGHRA; CDR2 reads YSYEKL. Deletions cut 2 bases from V and 4 bases from J, with 11 bases between. The CDR3 sequence is 14 residues long. The CDR3, as DNA: TGCGCCAGCAGCCAAACAGGGTTCGGAGAGACCCAGTACTTC. This gives the protein CASSQTGFGETQYF.

This clone was picked up a small number of times. V is TRBV6-6 and J is TRBJ1-5, with no clear D. The CDR3 runs 16 residues. Germline CDR1 is MNHNY and CDR2 is SVGAGI (reference sequence). V lost 0 bases and J 2 bases, leaving 11 bases between the germline ends. The chain's CDR3 is CASSYSRGAGNQPQHF. In DNA, the CDR3 is TGTGCCAGCAGTTACTCTCGAGGAGCGGGCAATCAGCCCCAGCATTTT.

The V and J genes are TRBV6-1 and TRBJ1-6; D ambiguous. Between the trimmed V and J ends, which lost 2 bases and 4 bases, there was a span of 12 bases. The CDR3 runs 16 residues. CDR1 MNHNS and CDR2 SASEGT come from the germline V gene. The CDR3 sequence is CASSEPPQAYNSPLHF. The CDR3 nucleotides are TGTGCCAGCAGTGAACCACCCCAGGCGTATAATTCACCCCTCCACTTT.

The V call is TRBV10-3, the J call TRBJ2-2, with 9 nucleotides matching TRBD1. Per germline, CDR1 ENHRY and CDR2 SYGVKD. V was clipped by 5 bases and J by 7 bases; unmatched bases: 5. The CDR3 has 14 residues. The CDR3 loop is CAISSQGASGELFF. CDR3 sequence (DNA): TGTGCCATCAGTTCACAGGGGGCTAGCGGGGAGCTGTTTTTT.

This chain connects TRBV6-5 to TRBJ1-5, with D perhaps matching TRBD1 (5 bases). Germline V gene data show CDR1 as MNHEY and CDR2 as SVGAGI. CDR3 length equals 15 residues. Trimming took 8 bases from V and 2 from J, leaving 16 bases between them. The CDR3 DNA sequence: TGTGCCAGCTCGGAGGGACGGTTCGGCAATCAGCCCCAGCATTTT. Translating gives CASSEGRFGNQPQHF.

The CDR3 protein is CSASQTGGTEAFF. CDR3 nucleotide sequence: TGCAGTGCTAGTCAGACAGGGGGGACTGAAGCTTTCTTT. The chain joins TRBV20-1 to TRBJ1-1; 9 bases map to TRBD1. Germline trimming cut 3 bases from V and 5 bases from J; bases unmatched to any gene: 4. Per the germline V gene, CDR1 is DFQATT and CDR2 is SNEGSKA (reference sequence). The CDR3 sequence is 13 residues long.

This chain links TRBV3-1 (or the pseudogene TRBV3-2) with TRBJ2-2, with D maybe TRBD2 (6 bases). Germline-derived CDR1 and CDR2 are LGHDT and YNNKEL (reference sequence). The CDR3 covers 17 residues. With 7 bases removed from V and 2 bases from J, the gap between germline ends came to 20 bases. The CDR3 protein is CASNPRGFSSNTGELFF. In DNA, the CDR3 is TGTGCCAGCAACCCCCGGGGGTTTTCCTCTAACACCGGGGAGCTGTTTTTT.

The chain recombines TRBV6-1 with TRBJ1-2, with D hard to call. Trimming pared 1 base from V and 8 bases from J, leaving 11 bases between. The CDR3 is 13 amino acids. Germline CDR1 is MNHNS and CDR2 is SASEGT. The CDR3 loop reads CASSEGAVWGYTF. The CDR3 DNA reads TGTGCCAGCAGTGAAGGGGCCGTCTGGGGCTACACCTTC.

The chain recombines TRBV7-9 with TRBJ1-3, with D unclear. Trimming stripped 2 bases from V and 1 base from J, with 6 bases between. The CDR3 consists of 14 residues. Per the germline V gene, CDR1 is SEHNR and CDR2 is FQNEAQ (reference sequence). CDR3 in amino acids: CASSLSSSGNTIYF. The CDR3 DNA sequence: TGTGCCAGCAGCTTAAGCTCTTCTGGAAACACCATATATTTT.

The chain recombines TRBV7-9 with TRBJ2-1, with 10 bases matching TRBD1. This CDR3 comprises 14 residues. V lost 2 bases and J lost 15; bases outside the gene matches: 10. Germline V CDR1 and CDR2: SEHNR, FQNEAQ (reference sequence). The CDR3: CASSLQSDRGSWFF. CDR3 nucleotide sequence: TGTGCCAGCAGCTTACAATCGGACAGGGGGAGTTGGTTCTTC.